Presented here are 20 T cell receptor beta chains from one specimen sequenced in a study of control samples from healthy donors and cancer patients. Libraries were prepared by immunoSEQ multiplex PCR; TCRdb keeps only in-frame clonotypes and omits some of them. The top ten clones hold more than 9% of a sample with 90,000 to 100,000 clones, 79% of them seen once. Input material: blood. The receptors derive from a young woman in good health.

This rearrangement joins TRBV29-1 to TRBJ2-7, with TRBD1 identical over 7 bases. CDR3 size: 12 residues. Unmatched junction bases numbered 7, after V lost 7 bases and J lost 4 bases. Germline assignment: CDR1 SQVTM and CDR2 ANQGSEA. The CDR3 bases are TGCAGCGCAACGGACAGGTTTTACGAGCAGTACTTC. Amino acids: CSATDRFYEQYF.

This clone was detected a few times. The CDR3 DNA reads as TGTGCCAGTGAGGGACGGGGGAACACCGGGGAGCTGTTTTTT. Translation gives CASEGRGNTGELFF. This chain connects TRBV2 to TRBJ2-2; D might be TRBD1 or TRBD2, each matching 5 bases. This CDR3 region has 14 residues. Looked up from germline, CDR1 is SNHLY and CDR2 is FYNNEI. With 9 bases removed from V and 1 base from J, the gap between germline ends came to 12 bases.

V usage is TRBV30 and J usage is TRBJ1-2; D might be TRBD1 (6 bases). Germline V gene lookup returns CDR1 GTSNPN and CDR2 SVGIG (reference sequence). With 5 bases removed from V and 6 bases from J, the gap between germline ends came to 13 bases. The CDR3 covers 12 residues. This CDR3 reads CAWAKGEHGYTF. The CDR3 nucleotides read TGTGCCTGGGCAAAGGGGGAACATGGCTACACCTTC.

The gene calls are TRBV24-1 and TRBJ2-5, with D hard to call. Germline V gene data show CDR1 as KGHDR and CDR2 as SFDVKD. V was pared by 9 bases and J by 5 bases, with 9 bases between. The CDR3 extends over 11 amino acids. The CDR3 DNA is TGTGCCACCGTCAACGGGGAGACCCAGTACTTC. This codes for CATVNGETQYF.

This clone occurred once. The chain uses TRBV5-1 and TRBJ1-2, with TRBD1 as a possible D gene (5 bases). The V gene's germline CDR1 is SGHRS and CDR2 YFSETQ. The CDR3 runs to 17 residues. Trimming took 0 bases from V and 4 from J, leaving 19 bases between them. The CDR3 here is CASSLGQGKPITYGYTF. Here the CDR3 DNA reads TGCGCCAGCAGCTTGGGTCAGGGAAAGCCTATCACCTATGGCTACACCTTC.

The CDR3 region is CASSQWGQNTEAFF. The CDR3 coding sequence is TGTGCCAGCAGCCAATGGGGGCAGAACACTGAAGCTTTCTTT. The chain has TRBV3-1 (or the pseudogene TRBV3-2) and TRBJ1-1, with TRBD1 as a possible D gene (6 bases). The germline CDR1 and CDR2 sequences are LGHDT and YNNKEL (reference sequence). V was clipped by 2 bases and J by 1 base, with 8 bases between them. This CDR3 region has 14 residues.

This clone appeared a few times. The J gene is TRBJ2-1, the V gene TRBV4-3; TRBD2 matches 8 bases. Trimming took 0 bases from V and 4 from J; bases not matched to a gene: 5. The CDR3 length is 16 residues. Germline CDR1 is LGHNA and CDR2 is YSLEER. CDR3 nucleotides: TGCGCCAGCAGCCAAGATATCGGGGGGGGGTACAATGAGCAGTTCTTC. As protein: CASSQDIGGGYNEQFF.

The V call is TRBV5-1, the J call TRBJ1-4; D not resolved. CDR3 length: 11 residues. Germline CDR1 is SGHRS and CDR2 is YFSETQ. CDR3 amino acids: CRLTVNEKLFF. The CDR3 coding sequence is TGCCGCCTGACGGTTAATGAAAAACTGTTTTTT.

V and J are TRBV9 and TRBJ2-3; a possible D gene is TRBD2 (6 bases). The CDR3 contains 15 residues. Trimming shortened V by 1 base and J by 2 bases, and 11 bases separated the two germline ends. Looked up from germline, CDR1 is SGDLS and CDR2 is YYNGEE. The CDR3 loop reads CASSVRGVATDTQYF. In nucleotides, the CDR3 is TGTGCCAGCAGCGTACGCGGGGTGGCCACAGATACGCAGTATTTT.

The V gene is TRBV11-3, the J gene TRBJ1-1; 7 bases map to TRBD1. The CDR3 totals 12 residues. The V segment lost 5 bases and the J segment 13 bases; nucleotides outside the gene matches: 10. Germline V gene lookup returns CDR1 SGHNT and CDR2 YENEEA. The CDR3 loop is CASSRTGTVVFF. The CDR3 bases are TGTGCCAGCAGCCGTACCGGGACAGTTGTTTTCTTT. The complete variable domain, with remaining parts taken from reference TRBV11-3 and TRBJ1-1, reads EAGVVQSPRYKIIEKKQPVAFWCNPISGHNTLYWYLQNLGQGPELLIRYENEEAVDDSQLPKDRFSAERLKGVDSTLKIQPAELGDSAVYLCASSRTGTVVFFGQGTRLTVV.

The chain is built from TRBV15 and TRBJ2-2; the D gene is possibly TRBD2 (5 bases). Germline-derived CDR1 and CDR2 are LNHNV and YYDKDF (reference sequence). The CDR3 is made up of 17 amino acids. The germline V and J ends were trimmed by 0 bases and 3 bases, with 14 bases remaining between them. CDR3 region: CATSRDKRAPYTGELFF. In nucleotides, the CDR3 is TGTGCCACCAGCAGAGATAAGAGGGCCCCCTACACCGGGGAGCTGTTTTTT.

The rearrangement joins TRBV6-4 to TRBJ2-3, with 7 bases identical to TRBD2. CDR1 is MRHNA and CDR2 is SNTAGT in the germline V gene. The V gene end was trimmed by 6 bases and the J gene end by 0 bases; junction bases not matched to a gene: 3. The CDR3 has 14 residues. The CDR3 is CASSRGGSTDTQYF. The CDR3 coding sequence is TGTGCCAGCAGCCGGGGAGGGAGCACAGATACGCAGTATTTT.

In DNA, the CDR3 is TGTGCAAGTCGCTTTAGCTTTCAGTACTTC. This codes for CASRFSFQYF. This chain links TRBV12-2 with TRBJ2-4; TRBD2, the table's D call, lacks a check against the DNA. TRBV12-2 is labeled a pseudogene. This CDR3 comprises 10 residues.

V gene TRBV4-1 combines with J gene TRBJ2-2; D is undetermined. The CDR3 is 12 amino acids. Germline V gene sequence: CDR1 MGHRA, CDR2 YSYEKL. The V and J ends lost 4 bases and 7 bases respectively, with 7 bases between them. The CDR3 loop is CASSPEFGELFF. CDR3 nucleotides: TGCGCCAGCAGCCCAGAGTTCGGGGAGCTGTTTTTT.

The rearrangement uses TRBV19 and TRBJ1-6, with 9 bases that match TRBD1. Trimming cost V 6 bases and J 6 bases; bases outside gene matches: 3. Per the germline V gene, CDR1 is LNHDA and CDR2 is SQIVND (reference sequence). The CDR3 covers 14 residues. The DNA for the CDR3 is TGTGCCAGTAGGGACAGGGGACCTAATTCACCCCTCCACTTT. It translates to CASRDRGPNSPLHF.

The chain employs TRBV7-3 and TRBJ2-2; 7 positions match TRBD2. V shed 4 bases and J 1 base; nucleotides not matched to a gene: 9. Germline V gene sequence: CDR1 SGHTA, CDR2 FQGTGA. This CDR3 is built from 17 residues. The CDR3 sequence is CASSSNRLAENTGELFF. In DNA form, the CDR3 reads TGTGCCAGCAGCTCCAACCGGCTAGCGGAGAACACCGGGGAGCTGTTTTTT.

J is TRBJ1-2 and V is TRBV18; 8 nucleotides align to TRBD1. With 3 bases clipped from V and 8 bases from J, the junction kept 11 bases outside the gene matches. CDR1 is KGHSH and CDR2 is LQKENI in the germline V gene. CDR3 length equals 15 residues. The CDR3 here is CASSPPGQGRRGYTF. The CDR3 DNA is TGTGCCAGCTCACCGCCTGGACAGGGTCGTAGGGGCTACACCTTC.

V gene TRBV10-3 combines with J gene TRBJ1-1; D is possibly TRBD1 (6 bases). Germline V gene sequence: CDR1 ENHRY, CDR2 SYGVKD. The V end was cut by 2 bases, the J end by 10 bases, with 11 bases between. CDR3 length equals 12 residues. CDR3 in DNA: TGTGCCATCAGTGAGAGGACAGCGCCAGCTTTCTTT. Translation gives CAISERTAPAFF.

CDR3 coding DNA: TGCGCCAGCAGCACTCAGGGGGGATCCTACGAGCAGTACTTC. It translates to CASSTQGGSYEQYF. V usage is TRBV5-1 and J usage is TRBJ2-7; perhaps TRBD1 as D (7 bases). The CDR3 contains 14 residues. Looked up from germline, CDR1 is SGHRS and CDR2 is YFSETQ. V was clipped by 4 bases and J by 1 base, with 12 bases between them.

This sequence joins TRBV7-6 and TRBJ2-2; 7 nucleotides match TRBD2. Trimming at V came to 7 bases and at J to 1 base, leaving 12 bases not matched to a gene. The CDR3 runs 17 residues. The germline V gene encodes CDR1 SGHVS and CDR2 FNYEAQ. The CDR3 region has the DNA TGTGCCAGCACGCCGGGGAGCGGGGTCGGGAACACCGGGGAGCTGTTTTTT. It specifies CASTPGSGVGNTGELFF. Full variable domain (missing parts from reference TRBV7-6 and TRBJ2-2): GAGVSQSPRYKVTKRGQDVALRCDPISGHVSLYWYRQALGQGPEFLTYFNYEAQQDKSGLPNDRFSAERPEGSISTLTIQRTEQRDSAMYRCASTPGSGVGNTGELFFGEGSRLTVL.